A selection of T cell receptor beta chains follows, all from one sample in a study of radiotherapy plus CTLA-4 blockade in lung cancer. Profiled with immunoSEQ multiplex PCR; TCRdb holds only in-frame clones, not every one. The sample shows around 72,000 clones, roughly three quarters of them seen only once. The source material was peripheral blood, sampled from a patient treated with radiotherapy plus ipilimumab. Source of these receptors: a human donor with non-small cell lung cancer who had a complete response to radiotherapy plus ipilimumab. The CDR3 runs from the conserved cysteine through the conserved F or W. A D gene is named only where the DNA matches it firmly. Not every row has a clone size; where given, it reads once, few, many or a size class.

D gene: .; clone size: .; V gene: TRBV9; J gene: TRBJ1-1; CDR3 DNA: TGTGCCAGCAGCGCCCGGACGGCCAACACTGAAGCTTTCTTT; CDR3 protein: CASSARTANTEAFF
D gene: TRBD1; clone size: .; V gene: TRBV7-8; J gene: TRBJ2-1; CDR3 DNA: TGTGCCAGCAGCCCCAGGGGACAGATAAATGAGCAGTTCTTC; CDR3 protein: CASSPRGQINEQFF
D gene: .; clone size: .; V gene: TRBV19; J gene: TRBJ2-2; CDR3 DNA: TGTGCCACTCGAGACAGGTCCACCGGGGAGCTGTTTTTT; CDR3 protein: CATRDRSTGELFF
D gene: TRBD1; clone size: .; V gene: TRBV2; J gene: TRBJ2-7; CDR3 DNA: TGTGCCAGCAGTGAAGCTCAGCGACAGGGATACGAGCAGTACTTC; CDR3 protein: CASSEAQRQGYEQYF
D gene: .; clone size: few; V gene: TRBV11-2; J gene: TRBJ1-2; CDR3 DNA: TGTGCCAGCAGCCGTGAGATGCTAGGACCTCCCTATGGCTACACCTTC; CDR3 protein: CASSREMLGPPYGYTF
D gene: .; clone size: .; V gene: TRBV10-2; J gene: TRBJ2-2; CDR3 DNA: TGCGCCAGCAGTCTGACTAGGAACACCGGGGAGCTGTTTTTT; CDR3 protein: CASSLTRNTGELFF
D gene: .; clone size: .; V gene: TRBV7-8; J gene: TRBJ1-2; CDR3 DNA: TGTGCCAGCAGCTTAGCAGGGGCCGGCTACACCTTC; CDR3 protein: CASSLAGAGYTF
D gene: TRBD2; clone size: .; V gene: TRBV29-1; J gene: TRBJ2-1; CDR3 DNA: TGCAGCGTTGATGGGGGGAGGGCCTCGGCTGGACTGTTCTTC; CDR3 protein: CSVDGGRASAGLFF
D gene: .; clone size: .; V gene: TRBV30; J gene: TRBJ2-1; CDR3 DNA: TGTGCCTGGACCAATAGTCCGAACAATGAGCAGTTCTTC; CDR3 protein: CAWTNSPNNEQFF
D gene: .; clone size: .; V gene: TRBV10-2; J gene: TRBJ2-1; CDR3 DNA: TGCGCCAGCAGTGAGTTTGATGAGCAGTTCTTC; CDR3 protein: CASSEFDEQFF
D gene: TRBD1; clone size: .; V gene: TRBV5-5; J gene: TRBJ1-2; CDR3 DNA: TGTGCCAGCAGCTTGTTTGGGACAGGGGGATACGGCTACACCTTC; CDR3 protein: CASSLFGTGGYGYTF
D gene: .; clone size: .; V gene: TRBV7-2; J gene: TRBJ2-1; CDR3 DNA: TGTGCCAGCAGCTCAGGACAGCAGTCCTACAATGAGCAGTTCTTC; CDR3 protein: CASSSGQQSYNEQFF
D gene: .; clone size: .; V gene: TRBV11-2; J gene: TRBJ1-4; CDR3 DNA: TGTGCCAGCAGCTTAGGTGGGGGGCCTAATGAAAAACTGTTTTTT; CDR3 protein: CASSLGGGPNEKLFF
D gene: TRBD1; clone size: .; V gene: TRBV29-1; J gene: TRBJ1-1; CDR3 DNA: TGCAGCGCCCATAACAGGGGGCTGAGCACTGAAGCTTTCTTT; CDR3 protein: CSAHNRGLSTEAFF
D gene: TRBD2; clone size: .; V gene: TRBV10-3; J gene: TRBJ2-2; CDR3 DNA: TGTGCCATCAAACAGACTAGCGGGGGGGCCGCGGAGCTGTTTTTT; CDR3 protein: CAIKQTSGGAAELFF
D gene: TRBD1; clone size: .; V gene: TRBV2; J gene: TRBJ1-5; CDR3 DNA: TGTGCCAGCGACAGGGCCTATAGCAATCAGCCCCAGCATTTT; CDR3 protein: CASDRAYSNQPQHF
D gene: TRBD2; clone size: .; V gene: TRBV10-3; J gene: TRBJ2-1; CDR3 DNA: TGTGCCATCAGTGAGAGGCTAGCGGGAGACAATGAGCAGTTCTTC; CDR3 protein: CAISERLAGDNEQFF
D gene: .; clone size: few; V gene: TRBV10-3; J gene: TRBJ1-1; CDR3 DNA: TGTGCCATCAGTGGGCACGTTCGGGGACACCATGAAGCTTTCTTT; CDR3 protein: CAISGHVRGHHEAFF
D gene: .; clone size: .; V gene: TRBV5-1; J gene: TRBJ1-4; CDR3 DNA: TGCGCCAGCAGCAAGACCGGACGGATAATTAATGAAAAACTGTTTTTT; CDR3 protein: CASSKTGRIINEKLFF
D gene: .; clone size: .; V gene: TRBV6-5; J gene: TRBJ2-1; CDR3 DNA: TGTGCCAGCATGAGGGGCTACTCCTACAATGAGCAGTTCTTC; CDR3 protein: CASMRGYSYNEQFF
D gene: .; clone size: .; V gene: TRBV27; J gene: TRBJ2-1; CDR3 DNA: TGTGCCAGCAGTTTTAGGCAGGGCTACTACAATGAGCAGTTCTTC; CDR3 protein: CASSFRQGYYNEQFF
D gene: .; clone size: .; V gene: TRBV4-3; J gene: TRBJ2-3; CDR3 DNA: TGCGCCAGCAGCCAAGATCCCCCTCAAACCCTCCCAGATACGCAGTATTTT; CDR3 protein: CASSQDPPQTLPDTQYF
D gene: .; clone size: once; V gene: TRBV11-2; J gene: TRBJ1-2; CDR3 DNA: TGTGCCAGCAGCCTACAGGGAAATGGCTACACCTTC; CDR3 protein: CASSLQGNGYTF
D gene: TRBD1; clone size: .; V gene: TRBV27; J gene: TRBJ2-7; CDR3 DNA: TGTGCCAGCAAAGGGGCAGGGGGCCTAATCTCCTACGAGCAGTACTTC; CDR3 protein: CASKGAGGLISYEQYF
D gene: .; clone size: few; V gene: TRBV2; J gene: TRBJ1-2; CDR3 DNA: TGTGCCAGCAATAGGGACTATGGCTACACCTTC; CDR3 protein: CASNRDYGYTF
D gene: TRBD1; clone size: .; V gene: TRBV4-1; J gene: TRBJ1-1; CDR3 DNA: TGCGCCAGCAGCCACCAGACAGGGGGCATGAACACTGAAGCTTTCTTT; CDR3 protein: CASSHQTGGMNTEAFF
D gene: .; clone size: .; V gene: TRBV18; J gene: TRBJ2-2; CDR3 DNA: TGTGCCAGCTCACCGAGGTCTTTTACCGGGGAGCTGTTTTTT; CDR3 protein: CASSPRSFTGELFF
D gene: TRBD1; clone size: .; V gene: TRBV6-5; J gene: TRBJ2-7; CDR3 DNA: TGTGCCAGCAGTGGGGGGACAGGCCCCACCTACGAGCAGTACTTC; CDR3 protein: CASSGGTGPTYEQYF
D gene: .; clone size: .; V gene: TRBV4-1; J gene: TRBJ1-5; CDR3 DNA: TGCGCCAGCAGCCAAGATGAGATGTCCCAGGGGAGGGAAAGCAATCAGCCCCAGCATTTT; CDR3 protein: CASSQDEMSQGRESNQPQHF
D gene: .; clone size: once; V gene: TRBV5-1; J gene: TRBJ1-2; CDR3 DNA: TGCGCCAGCAGCTTGGCCGAAGGAGGGTCAGGCTACACCTTC; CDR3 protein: CASSLAEGGSGYTF
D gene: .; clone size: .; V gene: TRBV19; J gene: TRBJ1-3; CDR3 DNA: TGTGCCAGTTGTGACAGGTACTCTGGAAACACCATATATTTT; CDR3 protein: CASCDRYSGNTIYF
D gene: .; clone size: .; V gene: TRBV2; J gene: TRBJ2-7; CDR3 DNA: TGTGCCAGCAGTGAAGTTAGGGTTTACGAGCAGTACTTC; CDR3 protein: CASSEVRVYEQYF
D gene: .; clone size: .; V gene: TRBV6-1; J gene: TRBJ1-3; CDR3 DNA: TGTGCCAGCAGTGAAGGACAGTTTCGGGGAGGAAACACCATATATTTT; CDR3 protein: CASSEGQFRGGNTIYF
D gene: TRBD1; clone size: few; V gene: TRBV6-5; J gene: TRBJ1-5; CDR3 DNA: TGTGCCAGCAGTTGGACGACAGGGGCAGATCAGCCCCAGCATTTT; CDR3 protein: CASSWTTGADQPQHF
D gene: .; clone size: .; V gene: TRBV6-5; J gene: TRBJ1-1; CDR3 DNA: TGTGCCAGCAGTTACTCGATTCGTAACACTGAAGCTTTCTTT; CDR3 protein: CASSYSIRNTEAFF
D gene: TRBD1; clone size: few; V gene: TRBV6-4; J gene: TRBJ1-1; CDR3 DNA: TGTGCCAGCAGTGCGTCACCGGGACAGGGTGAAACTTTCTTT; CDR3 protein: CASSASPGQGETFF
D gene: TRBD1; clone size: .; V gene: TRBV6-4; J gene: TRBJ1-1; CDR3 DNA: TGTGCCAGCAGTGACACAGACAGGGGCACTGAAGCTTTCTTT; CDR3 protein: CASSDTDRGTEAFF
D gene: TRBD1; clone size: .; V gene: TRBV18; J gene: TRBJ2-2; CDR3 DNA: TGTGCCAGCTCGCGGACAGGGGGGCCCTCCACCGGGGAGCTGTTTTTT; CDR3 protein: CASSRTGGPSTGELFF
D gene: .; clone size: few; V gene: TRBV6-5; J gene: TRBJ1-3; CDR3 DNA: TGTGCCACGACACAGGGCAACACCATATATTTT; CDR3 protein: CATTQGNTIYF
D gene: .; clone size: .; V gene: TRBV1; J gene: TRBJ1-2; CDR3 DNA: TGCACCAGCAGCCAAGAAAACGGGGGAAATAACTATGGCTACACCTTC; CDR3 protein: CTSSQENGGNNYGYTF
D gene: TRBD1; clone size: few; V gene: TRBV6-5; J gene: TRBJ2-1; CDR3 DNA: TGTGCCAGCAGTTCTCTCGGGACAGGGGGACTCAATGAGCAGTTCTTC; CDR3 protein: CASSSLGTGGLNEQFF
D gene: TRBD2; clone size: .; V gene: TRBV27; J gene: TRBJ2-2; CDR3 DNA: TGTGCCAGCAGACCTTTAGCGGGAGGGCCGTACGGGGAGCTGTTTTTT; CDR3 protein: CASRPLAGGPYGELFF
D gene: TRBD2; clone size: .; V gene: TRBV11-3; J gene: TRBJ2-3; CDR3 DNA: TGTGCCAGCAGCTCGGGACTAGCGGGGGGGACAGATACGCAGTATTTT; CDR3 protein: CASSSGLAGGTDTQYF
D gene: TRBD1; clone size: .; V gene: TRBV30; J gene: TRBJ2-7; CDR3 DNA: TGTGCCTCGGGACAGGGGGCGACGTCCTACGAGCAGTACTTC; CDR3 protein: CASGQGATSYEQYF
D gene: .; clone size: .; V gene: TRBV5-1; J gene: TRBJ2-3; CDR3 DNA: TGCGCCAGCAGCTTGGGACTCCGGCGGGCAGATACGCAGTATTTT; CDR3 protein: CASSLGLRRADTQYF
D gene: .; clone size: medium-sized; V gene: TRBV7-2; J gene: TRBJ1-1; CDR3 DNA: TGTGCCAGCAGCCCCGAGCTAACGGCTTTCTTT; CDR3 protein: CASSPELTAFF
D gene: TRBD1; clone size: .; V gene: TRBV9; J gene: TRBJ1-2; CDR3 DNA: TGTGCCAGCAGCCCCGGGACAGGGGTCGGCTATGGCTACACCTTC; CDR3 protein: CASSPGTGVGYGYTF
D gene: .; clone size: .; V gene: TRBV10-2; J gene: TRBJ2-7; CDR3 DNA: TGCGCCAGCAGGGGGTCCCTGTCCTACGAGCAGTACTTC; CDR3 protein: CASRGSLSYEQYF
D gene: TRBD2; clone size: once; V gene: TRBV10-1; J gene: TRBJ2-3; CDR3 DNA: TGCGCCAGCAGTGACGGGACTAGCGGGAAGGGAAATACGCAGTATTTT; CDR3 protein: CASSDGTSGKGNTQYF
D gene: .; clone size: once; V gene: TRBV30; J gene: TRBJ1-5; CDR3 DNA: TGTGCCTGGAGGGAAAATCAGCCCCAGCATTTT; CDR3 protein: CAWRENQPQHF
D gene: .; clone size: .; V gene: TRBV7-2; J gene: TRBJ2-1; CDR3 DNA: TGTGCCAGCAGCTTACCGGTGAACAATGAGCAGTTCTTC; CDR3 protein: CASSLPVNNEQFF
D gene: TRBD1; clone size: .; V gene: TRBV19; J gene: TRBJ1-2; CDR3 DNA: TGTGCCAGTAGTATTCCGCCTTCAGGGGGCGCAGGCGGCTACACCTTC; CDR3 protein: CASSIPPSGGAGGYTF
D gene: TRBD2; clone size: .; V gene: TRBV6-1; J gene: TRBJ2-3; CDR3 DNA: TGTGCCAGCATTAACGGACTAGCGGGCACCGATACGCAGTATTTT; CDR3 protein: CASINGLAGTDTQYF